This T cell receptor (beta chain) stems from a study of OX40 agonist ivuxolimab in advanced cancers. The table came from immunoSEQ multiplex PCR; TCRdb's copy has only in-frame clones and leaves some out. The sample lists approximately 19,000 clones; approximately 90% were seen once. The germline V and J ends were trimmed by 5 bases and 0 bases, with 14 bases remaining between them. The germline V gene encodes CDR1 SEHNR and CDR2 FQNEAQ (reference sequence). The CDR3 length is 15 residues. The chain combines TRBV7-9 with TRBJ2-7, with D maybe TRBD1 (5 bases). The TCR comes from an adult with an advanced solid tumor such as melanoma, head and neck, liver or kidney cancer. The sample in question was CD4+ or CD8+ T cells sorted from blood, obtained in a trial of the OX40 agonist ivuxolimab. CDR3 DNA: TGTGCCAGCAGCGGCCAGGGTGGTAGCTCCTACGAGCAGTACTTC. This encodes CASSGQGGSSYEQYF.